This is a list of T cell receptor beta chains from one sample in a study of blood T cell repertoires in COVID-19. Sequenced by immunoSEQ multiplex PCR; TCRdb stores in-frame clones only, minus some. The sample has 140,000 or so clones, around 90% seen once; the top ten hold roughly a tenth. The sequenced sample was peripheral blood. These receptors came from a man in his 60s with active or convalescent COVID-19. The CDR3 runs from the conserved cysteine through the conserved F or W. A D gene is named only where the DNA matches it firmly. Only part of the rows carry a size: once, few, many, or a class if the clone is expanded.

clone_size,v_call,d_call,j_call,cdr3_nt,cdr3_aa
.,TRBV10-3,.,TRBJ1-5,TGTGCCATCAGTGAGTCAGTCAGCGGCAATCAGCCCCAGCATTTT,CAISESVSGNQPQHF
.,TRBV7-2,.,TRBJ2-5,TGTGCCAGCAGCCCCCGGGGCCAAGAGACCCAGTACTTC,CASSPRGQETQYF
.,TRBV27,TRBD2,TRBJ2-1,TGTGCCAGCAGTCGGGGGACTAGCGATTACAATGAGCAGTTCTTC,CASSRGTSDYNEQFF
.,TRBV19,.,TRBJ1-1,TGTGCCAGTATTAGGGGCAGAGAAGCTTTCTTT,CASIRGREAFF
.,TRBV28,TRBD1,TRBJ1-2,TGTGCCAGCAGTATGGACAGGAGAGTTTATGGCTACACCTTC,CASSMDRRVYGYTF
once,TRBV29-1,TRBD1,TRBJ2-1,TGCAGCGTCCCGGACAGGGGCTATGAGCAGTTCTTC,CSVPDRGYEQFF
.,TRBV6-5,TRBD1,TRBJ2-7,TGTGCCAGCAGCTTAACCGGGACAGGGGGCGTTGGGCAGTACTTC,CASSLTGTGGVGQYF
.,TRBV6-6,TRBD1,TRBJ2-5,TGTGCCAGCAGCCAACAGGGGGGAGAGACCCAGTACTTC,CASSQQGGETQYF
.,TRBV7-2,TRBD2,TRBJ2-1,TGTGCCAGCAGAAAGACTCCAGGACTAGTAGGGAATGAGCAGTTCTTC,CASRKTPGLVGNEQFF
.,TRBV6-2/TRBV6-3,TRBD2,TRBJ2-2,TGTGCCAGCAGTTACCCGTGGGGGGGGGTTAACACCGGGGAGCTGTTTTTT,CASSYPWGGVNTGELFF